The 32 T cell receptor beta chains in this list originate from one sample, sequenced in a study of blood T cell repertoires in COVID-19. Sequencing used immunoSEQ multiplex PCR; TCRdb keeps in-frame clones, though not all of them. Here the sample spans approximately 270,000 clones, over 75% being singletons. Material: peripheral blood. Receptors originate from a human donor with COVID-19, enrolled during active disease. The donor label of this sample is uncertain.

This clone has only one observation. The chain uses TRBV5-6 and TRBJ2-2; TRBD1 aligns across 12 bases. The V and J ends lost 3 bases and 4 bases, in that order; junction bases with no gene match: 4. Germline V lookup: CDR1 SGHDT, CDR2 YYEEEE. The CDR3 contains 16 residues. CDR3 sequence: CASSSGTGGSTGELFF. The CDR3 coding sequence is TGTGCCAGCAGCTCCGGGACAGGGGGCTCCACCGGGGAGCTGTTTTTT.

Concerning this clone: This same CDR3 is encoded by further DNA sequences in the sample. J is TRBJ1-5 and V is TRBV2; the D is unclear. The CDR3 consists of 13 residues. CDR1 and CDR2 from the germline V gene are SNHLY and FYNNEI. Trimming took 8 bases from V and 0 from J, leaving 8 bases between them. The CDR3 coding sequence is TGTGCCAGCTCAGTGTATAGCAATCAGCCCCAGCATTTT. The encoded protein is CASSVYSNQPQHF.

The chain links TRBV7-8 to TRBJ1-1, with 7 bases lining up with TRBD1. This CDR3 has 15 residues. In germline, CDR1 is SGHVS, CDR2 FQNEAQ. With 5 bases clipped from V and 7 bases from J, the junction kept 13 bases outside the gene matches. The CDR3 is CASSTRTGRLREAFF. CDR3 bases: TGTGCCAGCAGCACGCGGACAGGTCGGCTCCGTGAAGCTTTCTTT.

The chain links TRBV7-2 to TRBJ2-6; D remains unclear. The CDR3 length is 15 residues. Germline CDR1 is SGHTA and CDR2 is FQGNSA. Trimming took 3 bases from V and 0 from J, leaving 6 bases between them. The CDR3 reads CASSLAASGANVLTF. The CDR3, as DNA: TGTGCCAGCAGCTTGGCCGCCTCTGGGGCCAACGTCCTGACTTTC.

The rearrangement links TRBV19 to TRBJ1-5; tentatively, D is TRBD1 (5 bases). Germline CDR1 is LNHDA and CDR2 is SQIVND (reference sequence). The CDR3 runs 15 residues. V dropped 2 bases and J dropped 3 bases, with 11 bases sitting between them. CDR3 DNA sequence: TGTGCCAGTAGTATATTCAGGGCCTACAATCAGCCCCAGCATTTT. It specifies CASSIFRAYNQPQHF. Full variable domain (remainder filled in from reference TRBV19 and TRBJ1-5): DGGITQSPKYLFRKEGQNVTLSCEQNLNHDAMYWYRQDPGQGLRLIYYSQIVNDFQKGDIAEGYSVSREKKESFPLTVTSAQKNPTAFYLCASSIFRAYNQPQHFGDGTRLSIL.

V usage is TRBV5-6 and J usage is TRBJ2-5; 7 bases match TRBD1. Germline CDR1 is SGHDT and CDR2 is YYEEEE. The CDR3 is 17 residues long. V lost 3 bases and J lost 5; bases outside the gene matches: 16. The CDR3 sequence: CASSSGRVGGASETQYF. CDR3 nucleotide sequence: TGTGCCAGCAGCTCGGGCCGGGTAGGGGGCGCCTCCGAGACCCAGTACTTC.

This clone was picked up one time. DNA of the CDR3: TGTGCCAGCAGTAATACAGTATACCAAGGGGTGAACACTGAAGCTTTCTTT. It codes for CASSNTVYQGVNTEAFF. This chain connects TRBV27 to TRBJ1-1; perhaps TRBD1 as D (5 bases). With 5 bases removed from V and 0 bases from J, the gap between germline ends came to 19 bases. Germline V gene lookup returns CDR1 MNHEY and CDR2 SMNVEV (reference sequence). This CDR3 has 17 amino acids.

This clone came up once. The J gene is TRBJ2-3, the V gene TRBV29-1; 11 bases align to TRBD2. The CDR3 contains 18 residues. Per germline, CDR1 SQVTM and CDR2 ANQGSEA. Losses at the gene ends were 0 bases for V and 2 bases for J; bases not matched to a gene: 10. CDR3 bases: TGCAGCGTTGAAGATCTTCAGGGACTAGCGGTTCCCACAGATACGCAGTATTTT. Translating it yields CSVEDLQGLAVPTDTQYF.

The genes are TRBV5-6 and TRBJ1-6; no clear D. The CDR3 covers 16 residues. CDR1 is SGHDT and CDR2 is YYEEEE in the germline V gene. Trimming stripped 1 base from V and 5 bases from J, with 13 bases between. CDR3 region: CASSLPSYSDNSPLHF. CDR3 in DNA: TGTGCCAGCAGCTTGCCAAGCTATTCCGATAATTCACCCCTCCACTTT. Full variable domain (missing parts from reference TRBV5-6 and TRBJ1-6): DAGVTQSPTHLIKTRGQQVTLRCSPKSGHDTVSWYQQALGQGPQFIFQYYEEEERQRGNFPDRFSGHQFPNYSSELNVNALLLGDSALYLCASSLPSYSDNSPLHFGNGTRLTVT.

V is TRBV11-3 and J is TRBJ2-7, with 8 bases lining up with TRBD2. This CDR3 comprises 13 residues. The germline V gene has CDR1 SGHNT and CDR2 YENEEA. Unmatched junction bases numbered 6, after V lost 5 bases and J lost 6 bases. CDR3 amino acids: CASSPQTSAEQYF. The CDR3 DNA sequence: TGTGCCAGCAGCCCGCAGACTAGCGCCGAGCAGTACTTC.

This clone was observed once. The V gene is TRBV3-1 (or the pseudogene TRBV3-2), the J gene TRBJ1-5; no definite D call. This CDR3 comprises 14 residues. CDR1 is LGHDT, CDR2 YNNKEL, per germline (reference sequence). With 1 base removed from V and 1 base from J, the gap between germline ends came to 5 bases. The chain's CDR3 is CASSQGRSNQPQHF. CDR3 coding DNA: TGTGCCAGCAGCCAAGGGAGGAGCAATCAGCCCCAGCATTTT.

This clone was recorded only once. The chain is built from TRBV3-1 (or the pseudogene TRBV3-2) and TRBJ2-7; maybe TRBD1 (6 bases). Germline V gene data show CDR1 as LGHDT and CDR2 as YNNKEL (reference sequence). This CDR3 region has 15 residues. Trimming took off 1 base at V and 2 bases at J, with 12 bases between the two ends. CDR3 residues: CASSQGPGDAYEQYF. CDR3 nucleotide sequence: TGTGCCAGCAGCCAAGGGCCAGGGGATGCCTACGAGCAGTACTTC.

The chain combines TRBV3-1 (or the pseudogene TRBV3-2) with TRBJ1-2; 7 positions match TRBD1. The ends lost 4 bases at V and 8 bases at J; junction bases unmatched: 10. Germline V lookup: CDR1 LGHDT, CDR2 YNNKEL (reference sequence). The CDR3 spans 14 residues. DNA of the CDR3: TGTGCCAGCAGCCGCATGCAGGGGGTGGGAGGCTACACCTTC. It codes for CASSRMQGVGGYTF.

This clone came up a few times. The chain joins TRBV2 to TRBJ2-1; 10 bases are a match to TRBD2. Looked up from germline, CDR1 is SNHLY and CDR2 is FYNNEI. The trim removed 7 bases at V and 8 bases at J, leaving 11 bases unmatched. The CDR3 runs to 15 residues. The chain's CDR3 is CASKREGLGLDEQFF. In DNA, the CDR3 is TGTGCCAGCAAGCGGGAGGGCCTGGGATTGGATGAGCAGTTCTTC.

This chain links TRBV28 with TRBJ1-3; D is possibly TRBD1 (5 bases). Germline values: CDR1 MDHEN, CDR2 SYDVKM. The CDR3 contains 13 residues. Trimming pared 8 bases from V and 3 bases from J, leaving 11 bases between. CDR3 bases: TGTGCCAGCGGGCAGGGCTTTGGAAACACCATATATTTT. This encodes CASGQGFGNTIYF.

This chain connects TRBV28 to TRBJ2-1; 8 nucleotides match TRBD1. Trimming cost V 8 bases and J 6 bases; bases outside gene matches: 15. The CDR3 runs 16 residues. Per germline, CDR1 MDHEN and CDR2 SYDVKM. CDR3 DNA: TGTGCCAGCTTGGGAAAGGGACAGGAGGCTTTCAATGAGCAGTTCTTC. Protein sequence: CASLGKGQEAFNEQFF.

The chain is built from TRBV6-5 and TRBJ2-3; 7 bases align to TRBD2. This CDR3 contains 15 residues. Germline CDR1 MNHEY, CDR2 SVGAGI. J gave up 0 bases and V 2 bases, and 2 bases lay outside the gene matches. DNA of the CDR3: TGTGCCAGCAGTTACCTAGCGGATAGCACAGATACGCAGTATTTT. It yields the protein CASSYLADSTDTQYF.

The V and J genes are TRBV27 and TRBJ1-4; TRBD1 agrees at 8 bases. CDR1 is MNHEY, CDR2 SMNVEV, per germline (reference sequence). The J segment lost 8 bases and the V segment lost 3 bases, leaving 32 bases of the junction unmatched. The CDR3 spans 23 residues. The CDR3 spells CASSFLRTGLDTSRPMIVEKLFF. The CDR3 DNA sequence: TGTGCCAGCAGTTTCCTCAGGACAGGGCTGGATACCTCTCGGCCGATGATTGTGGAAAAACTGTTTTTT.

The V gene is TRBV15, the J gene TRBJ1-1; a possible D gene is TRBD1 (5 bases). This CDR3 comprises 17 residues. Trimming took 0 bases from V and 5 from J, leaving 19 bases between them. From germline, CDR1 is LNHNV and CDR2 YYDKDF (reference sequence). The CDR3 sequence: CATSRDRAARVGTEAFF. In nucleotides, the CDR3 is TGTGCCACCAGCAGAGATCGCGCGGCCAGGGTTGGGACTGAAGCTTTCTTT.

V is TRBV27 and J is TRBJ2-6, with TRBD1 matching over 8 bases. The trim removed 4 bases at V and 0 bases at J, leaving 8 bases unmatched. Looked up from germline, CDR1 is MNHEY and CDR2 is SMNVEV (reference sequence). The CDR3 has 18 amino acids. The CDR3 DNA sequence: TGTGCCAGCAGTTCGAACAGGGGGATTAGCTCTGGGGCCAACGTCCTGACTTTC. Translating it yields CASSSNRGISSGANVLTF.

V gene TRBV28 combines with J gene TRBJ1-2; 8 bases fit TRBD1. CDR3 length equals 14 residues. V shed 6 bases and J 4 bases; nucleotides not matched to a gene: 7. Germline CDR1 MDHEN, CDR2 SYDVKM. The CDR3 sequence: CASRQGARFYGYTF. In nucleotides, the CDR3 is TGTGCCAGCAGGCAGGGGGCTCGGTTCTATGGCTACACCTTC.

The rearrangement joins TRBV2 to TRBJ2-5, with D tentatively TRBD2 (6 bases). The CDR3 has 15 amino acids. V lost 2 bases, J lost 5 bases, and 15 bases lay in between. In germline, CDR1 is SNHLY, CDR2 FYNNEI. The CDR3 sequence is CASSEFIGGAETQYF. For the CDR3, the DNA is TGTGCCAGCAGTGAATTTATTGGCGGGGCTGAGACCCAGTACTTC.

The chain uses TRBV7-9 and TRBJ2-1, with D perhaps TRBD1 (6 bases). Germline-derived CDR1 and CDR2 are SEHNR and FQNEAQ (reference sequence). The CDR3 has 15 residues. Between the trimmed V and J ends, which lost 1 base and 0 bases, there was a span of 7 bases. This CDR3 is CASSLEGGSYNEQFF. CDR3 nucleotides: TGTGCCAGCAGCTTAGAAGGGGGCTCCTACAATGAGCAGTTCTTC.

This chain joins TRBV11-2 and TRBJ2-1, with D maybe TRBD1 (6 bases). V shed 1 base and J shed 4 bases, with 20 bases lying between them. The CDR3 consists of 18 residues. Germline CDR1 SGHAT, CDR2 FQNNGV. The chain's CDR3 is CASSLVFPGAIQYNEQFF. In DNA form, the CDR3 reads TGTGCCAGCAGCTTAGTATTCCCAGGGGCGATACAATACAATGAGCAGTTCTTC.

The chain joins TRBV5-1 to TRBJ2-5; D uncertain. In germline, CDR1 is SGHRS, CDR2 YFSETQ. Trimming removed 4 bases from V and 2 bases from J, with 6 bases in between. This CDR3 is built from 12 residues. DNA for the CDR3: TGCGCCAGCAGCCCCTTTCAAGAGACCCAGTACTTC. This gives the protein CASSPFQETQYF.

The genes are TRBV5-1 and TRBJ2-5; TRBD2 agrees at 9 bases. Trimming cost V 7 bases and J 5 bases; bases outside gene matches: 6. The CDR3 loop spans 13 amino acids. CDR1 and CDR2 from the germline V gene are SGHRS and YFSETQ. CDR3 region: CASAGGRSETQYF. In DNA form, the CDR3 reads TGCGCCAGCGCGGGGGGGCGATCGGAGACCCAGTACTTC.

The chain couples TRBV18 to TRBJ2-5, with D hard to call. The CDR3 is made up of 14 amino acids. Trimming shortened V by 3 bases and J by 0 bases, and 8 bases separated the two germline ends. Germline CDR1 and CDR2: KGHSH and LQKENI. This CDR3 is CASSPPDNQETQYF. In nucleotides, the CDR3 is TGTGCCAGCTCACCCCCAGACAACCAAGAGACCCAGTACTTC.

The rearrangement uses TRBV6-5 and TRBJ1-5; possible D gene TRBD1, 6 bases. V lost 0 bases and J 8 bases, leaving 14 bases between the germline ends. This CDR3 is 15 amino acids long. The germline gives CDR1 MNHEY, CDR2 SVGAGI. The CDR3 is CASSYSIGGGEPQHF. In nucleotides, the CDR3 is TGTGCCAGCAGTTACTCGATTGGGGGCGGAGAGCCCCAGCATTTT.

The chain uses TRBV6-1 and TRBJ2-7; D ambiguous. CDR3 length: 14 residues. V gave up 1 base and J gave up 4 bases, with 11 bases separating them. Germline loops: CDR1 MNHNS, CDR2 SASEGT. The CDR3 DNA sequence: TGTGCCAGCAGTGAAGGCCCGATAGTTTACGAGCAGTACTTC. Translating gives CASSEGPIVYEQYF.

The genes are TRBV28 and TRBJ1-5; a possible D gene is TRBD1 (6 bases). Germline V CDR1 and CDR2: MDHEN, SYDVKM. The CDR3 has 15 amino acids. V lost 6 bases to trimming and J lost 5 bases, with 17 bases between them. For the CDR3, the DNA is TGTGCCAGCAGCTTGGGGACACGAGGCGATCAGCCCCAGCATTTT. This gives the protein CASSLGTRGDQPQHF.

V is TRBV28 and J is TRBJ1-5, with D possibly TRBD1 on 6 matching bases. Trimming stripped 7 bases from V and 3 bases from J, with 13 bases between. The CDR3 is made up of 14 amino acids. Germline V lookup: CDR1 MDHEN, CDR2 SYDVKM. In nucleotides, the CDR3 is TGTGCCAGCATAAGGGGGGGAGACAATCAGCCCCAGCATTTT. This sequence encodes CASIRGGDNQPQHF.

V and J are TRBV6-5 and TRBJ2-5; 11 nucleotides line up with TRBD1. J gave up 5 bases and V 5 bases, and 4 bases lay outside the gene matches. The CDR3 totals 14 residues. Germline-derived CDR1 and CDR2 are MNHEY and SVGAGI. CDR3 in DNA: TGTGCCAGCAGTCTGGACAGGGGGCGGGAGACCCAGTACTTC. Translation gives CASSLDRGRETQYF.